This T cell receptor beta chain was sequenced for a study of blood T cell repertoires in COVID-19. Study in general: Both acute and convalescent COVID-19 samples were obtained from the United States, Italy and Spain. PBMCs, B-cell-depleted T cells, or T cells were the source of the cDNA or gDNA that made up the material.

The CDR3 has 12 amino acids. In germline, CDR1 is SQVTM, CDR2 ANQGSEA. The V end lost 4 bases, the J end lost 5 bases, and 11 bases lay between the germline ends. Enrollment of patients from Seattle took place during active infection, with longitudinal follow-up. Authors' data handling: Scientists estimated how many nucleated cells there were by amplifying reference gene primers. The data were produced by immunoSEQ multiplex PCR, yet TCRdb's version contains in-frame clones alone and is incomplete. That table supplies the V and J calls and clone size; D and trimming were determined from the DNA. The sample has about 38,000 clones; 80% to 85% are singletons.

The TCR originated in a man aged 55 to 69 with COVID-19, enrolled during active disease. The chain employs TRBV29-1 and TRBJ2-5, with no clear D. Input material: peripheral blood. The DNA of the CDR3 is TGCAGCGTTGCAGCCCTCAGGGAGACCCAGTACTTC. Protein product: CSVAALRETQYF. The entire variable domain, with the rest obtained from reference TRBV29-1 and TRBJ2-5, is as follows: SAVISQKPSRDICQRGTSLTIQCQVDSQVTMMFWYRQQPGQSLTLIATANQGSEATYESGFVIDKFPISRPNLTFSTLTVSNMSPEDSSIYLCSVAALRETQYFGPGTRLLVL.